The 15 T cell receptor beta chains below were found in one sample sequenced in a study of control samples from healthy donors and cancer patients. Using immunoSEQ multiplex PCR, the repertoire was profiled, and TCRdb retains in-frame clones only, with some absent. The table includes 35,000 to 50,000 clones, over 75% detected once. The sample consisted of PBMCs. All receptors derive from an older woman with lung cancer.

This clone has only one observation. The rearrangement uses TRBV4-3 and TRBJ1-1; no clear D gene. CDR3 size: 13 residues. Germline V lookup: CDR1 LGHNA, CDR2 YSLEER. V lost 4 bases, J lost 0 bases, and 6 bases lay in between. The CDR3 reads CASSRKMNTEAFF. DNA for the CDR3: TGCGCCAGCAGCCGAAAGATGAACACTGAAGCTTTCTTT.

The chain combines TRBV7-9 with TRBJ2-3; 8 bases are shared with TRBD1. The trim removed 2 bases at V and 9 bases at J, leaving 7 bases unmatched. Germline V lookup: CDR1 SEHNR, CDR2 FQNEAQ (reference sequence). This CDR3 comprises 14 residues. CDR3 bases: TGTGCCAGCAGCTTATCTGGACAGGGAGGCACGCAGTATTTT. Translated: CASSLSGQGGTQYF. Variable domain in full (rest from reference TRBV7-9 and TRBJ2-3): DTGVSQNPRHKITKRGQNVTFRCDPISEHNRLYWYRQTLGQGPEFLTYFQNEAQLEKSRLLSDRFSAERPKGSFSTLEIQRTEQGDSAMYLCASSLSGQGGTQYFGPGTRLTVL.

The gene calls are TRBV27 and TRBJ1-5; TRBD1 aligns across 7 bases. This CDR3 is 15 amino acids long. Germline V gives CDR1 MNHEY, CDR2 SMNVEV (reference sequence). With 2 bases clipped from V and 2 bases from J, the junction kept 3 bases outside the gene matches. The CDR3 loop reads CASSLEQGGNQPQHF. The DNA of the CDR3 is TGTGCCAGCAGTTTAGAGCAGGGGGGCAATCAGCCCCAGCATTTT.

In its sample, this clone was seen a few times. The J gene is TRBJ1-5, the V gene TRBV21-1; whether TRBD1, the table's D call, matches the DNA was not checked. TRBV21-1 is marked as a pseudogene. The CDR3 is 17 residues long. CDR3 in amino acids: CASIMIRSDTLGQPQHF. The DNA for the CDR3 is TGTGCCAGCATCATGATTCGCTCGGACACGTTAGGTCAGCCCCAGCATTTT.

The chain is built from TRBV29-1 and TRBJ2-1; 11 bases map to TRBD2. The germline V gene has CDR1 SQVTM and CDR2 ANQGSEA. This CDR3 has 11 amino acids. Trimming took 5 bases from V and 10 from J; bases not matched to a gene: 1. CDR3 sequence (DNA): TGCAGCGTTTTAGCGGGAGGGGAGCAGTTCTTC. Protein sequence: CSVLAGGEQFF.

The V and J genes are TRBV21-1 and TRBJ1-4. TRBV21-1 is termed a pseudogene. The CDR3 is made up of 12 amino acids. For the CDR3, the DNA is TGTGCCAGCAGCATTTTAAAGGAAAAACTGTTTTTT. As protein: CASSILKEKLFF.

V is TRBV29-1 and J is TRBJ1-1; D remains unclear. This CDR3 region has 12 residues. CDR1 SQVTM and CDR2 ANQGSEA come from the germline V gene. Trimming shortened V by 2 bases and J by 6 bases, and 10 bases separated the two germline ends. CDR3 region: CSVEWREPEAFF. The CDR3 DNA follows: TGCAGCGTTGAATGGAGAGAACCTGAAGCTTTCTTT. The whole variable domain, filled in from reference TRBV29-1 and TRBJ1-1, reads SAVISQKPSRDICQRGTSLTIQCQVDSQVTMMFWYRQQPGQSLTLIATANQGSEATYESGFVIDKFPISRPNLTFSTLTVSNMSPEDSSIYLCSVEWREPEAFFGQGTRLTVV.

This chain uses TRBV19 with TRBJ2-3; no clear D. The V and J ends lost 0 bases and 1 base respectively, with 5 bases between them. This CDR3 is 14 amino acids long. Germline V gives CDR1 LNHDA, CDR2 SQIVND (reference sequence). CDR3 nucleotides: TGTGCCAGTAGTATAGATCCGGGCACAGATACGCAGTATTTT. Translating it yields CASSIDPGTDTQYF.

This clone was recorded a few times. The chain couples TRBV7-9 to TRBJ1-2; the D is unclear. The CDR3 spans 14 residues. Germline V gene data show CDR1 as SEHNR and CDR2 as FQNEAQ (reference sequence). V was pared by 1 base and J by 4 bases, with 10 bases between. CDR3: CASSLGLGGYGYTF. The CDR3 DNA follows: TGTGCCAGCAGCTTAGGATTAGGAGGCTATGGCTACACCTTC.

The chain is built from TRBV6-6 and TRBJ2-3; the D is unclear. This CDR3 spans 11 amino acids. V was trimmed by 8 bases and J by 6 bases, leaving 9 bases between them. Germline values: CDR1 MNHNY, CDR2 SVGAGI (reference sequence). CDR3 DNA: TGTGCCAGCGCAAAAGGGGATACGCAGTATTTT. Its translation is CASAKGDTQYF.

The chain links TRBV9 to TRBJ1-1; 7 bases are a match to TRBD1. J was trimmed by 1 base and V by 1 base; bases with no gene match: 4. Looked up from germline, CDR1 is SGDLS and CDR2 is YYNGEE. The CDR3 extends over 15 amino acids. CDR3 in DNA: TGTGCCAGCAGCGTATCTGACAGGGCGAACACTGAAGCTTTCTTT. This gives the protein CASSVSDRANTEAFF.

This clone appeared once. The V gene is TRBV2, the J gene TRBJ1-5; D is unclear. CDR3 length equals 13 residues. Between the trimmed V and J ends, which lost 6 bases and 2 bases, there was a span of 8 bases. The germline V gene encodes CDR1 SNHLY and CDR2 FYNNEI. CDR3 loop: CASRAARNQPQHF. The CDR3, as DNA: TGTGCCAGCAGGGCGGCCCGCAATCAGCCCCAGCATTTT.

The chain uses TRBV30 and TRBJ2-7, with a possible D match to TRBD2 (5 bases). The V gene's germline CDR1 is GTSNPN and CDR2 SVGIG (reference sequence). The V end lost 3 bases, the J end lost 3 bases, and 21 bases lay between the germline ends. This CDR3 spans 16 amino acids. The CDR3 DNA reads as TGTGCCTGGAGCCTAAGTCCAGGCGGGCTGATCTACGAGCAGTACTTC. Translated: CAWSLSPGGLIYEQYF.

V usage is TRBV24-1 and J usage is TRBJ1-1, with D maybe TRBD1 (6 bases). There are 14 residues in the CDR3. Trimming left V 3 bases short and J 6 bases short, with 13 bases between. The germline V gene encodes CDR1 KGHDR and CDR2 SFDVKD. CDR3 sequence (DNA): TGTGCCACCAGTGATGTCGGGACAAAATCTGAAGCTTTCTTT. This translates into CATSDVGTKSEAFF.

The chain combines TRBV24-1 with TRBJ2-5; D may match TRBD1 or TRBD2 (5 bases each). CDR1 is KGHDR, CDR2 SFDVKD, per germline. The CDR3 covers 14 residues. V was cut by 4 bases and J by 5 bases, with 13 bases left in between. In DNA form, the CDR3 reads TGTGCCACCAGTGAGCCGGGACCCCTGGAGACCCAGTACTTC. Translated, it gives CATSEPGPLETQYF.